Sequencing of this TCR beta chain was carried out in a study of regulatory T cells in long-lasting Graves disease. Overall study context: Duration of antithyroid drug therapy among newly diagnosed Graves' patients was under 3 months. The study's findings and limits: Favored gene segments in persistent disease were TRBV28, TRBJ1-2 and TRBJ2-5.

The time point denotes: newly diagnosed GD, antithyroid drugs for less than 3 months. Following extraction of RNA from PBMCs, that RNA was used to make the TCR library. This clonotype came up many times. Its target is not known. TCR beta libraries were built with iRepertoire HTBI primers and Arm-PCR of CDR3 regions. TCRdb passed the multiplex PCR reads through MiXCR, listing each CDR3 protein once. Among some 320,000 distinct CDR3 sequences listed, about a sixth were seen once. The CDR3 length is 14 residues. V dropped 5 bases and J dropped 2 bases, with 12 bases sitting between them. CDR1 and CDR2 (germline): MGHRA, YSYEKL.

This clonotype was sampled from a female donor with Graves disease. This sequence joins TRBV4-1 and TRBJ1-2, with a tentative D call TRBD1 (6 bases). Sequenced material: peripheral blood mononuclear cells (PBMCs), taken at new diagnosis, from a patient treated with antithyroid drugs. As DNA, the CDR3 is TGCGCCAGCAGCTTAGACAGGCAGAACTATGGCTACACCTTC. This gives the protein CASSLDRQNYGYTF.